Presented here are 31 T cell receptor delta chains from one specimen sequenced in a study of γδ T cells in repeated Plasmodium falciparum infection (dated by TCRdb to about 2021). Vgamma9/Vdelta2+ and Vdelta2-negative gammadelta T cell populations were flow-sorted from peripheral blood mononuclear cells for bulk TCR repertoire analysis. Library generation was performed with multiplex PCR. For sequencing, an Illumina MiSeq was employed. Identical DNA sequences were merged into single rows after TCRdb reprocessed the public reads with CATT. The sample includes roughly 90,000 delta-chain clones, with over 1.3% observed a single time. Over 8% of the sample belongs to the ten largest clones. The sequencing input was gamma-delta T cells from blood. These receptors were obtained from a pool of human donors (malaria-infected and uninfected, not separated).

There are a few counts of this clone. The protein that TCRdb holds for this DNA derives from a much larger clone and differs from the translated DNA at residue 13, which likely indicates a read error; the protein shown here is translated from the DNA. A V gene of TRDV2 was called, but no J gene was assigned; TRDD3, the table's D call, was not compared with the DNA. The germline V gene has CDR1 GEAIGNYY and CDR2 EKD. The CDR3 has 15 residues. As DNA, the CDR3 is TGTGCCTGTGACGGGATACTGGGGGACACCTCGGGACCCATCTTT. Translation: CACDGILGDTSGPIF.

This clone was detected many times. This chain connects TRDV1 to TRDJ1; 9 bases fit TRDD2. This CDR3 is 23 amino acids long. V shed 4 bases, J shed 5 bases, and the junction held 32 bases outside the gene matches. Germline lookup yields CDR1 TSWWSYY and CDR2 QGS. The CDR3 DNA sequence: TGTGCTCTTGGGGGTTACCTTCCTACCCATGTGGGGAAAAGGGAACTACACCTGGATAAACTCATCTTT. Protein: CALGGYLPTHVGKRELHLDKLIF.

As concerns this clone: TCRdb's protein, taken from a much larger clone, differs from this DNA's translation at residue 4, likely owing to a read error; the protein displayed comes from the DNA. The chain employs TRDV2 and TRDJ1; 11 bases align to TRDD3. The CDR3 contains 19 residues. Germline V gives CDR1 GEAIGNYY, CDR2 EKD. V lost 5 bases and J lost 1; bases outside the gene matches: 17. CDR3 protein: CACGLVGDTRIKGTDKLIF. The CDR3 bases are TGTGCCTGTGGCCTAGTGGGGGATACGCGTATTAAAGGCACCGATAAACTCATCTTT.

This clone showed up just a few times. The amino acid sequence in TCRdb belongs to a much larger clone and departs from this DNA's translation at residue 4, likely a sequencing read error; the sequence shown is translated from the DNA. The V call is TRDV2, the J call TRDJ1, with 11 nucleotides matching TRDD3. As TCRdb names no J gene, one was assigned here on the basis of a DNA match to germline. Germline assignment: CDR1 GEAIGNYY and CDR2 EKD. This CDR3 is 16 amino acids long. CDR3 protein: CACGTGLGDSTDKLIF. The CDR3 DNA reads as TGTGCCTGTGGCACCGGACTGGGGGATAGCACCGATAAACTCATCTTT.

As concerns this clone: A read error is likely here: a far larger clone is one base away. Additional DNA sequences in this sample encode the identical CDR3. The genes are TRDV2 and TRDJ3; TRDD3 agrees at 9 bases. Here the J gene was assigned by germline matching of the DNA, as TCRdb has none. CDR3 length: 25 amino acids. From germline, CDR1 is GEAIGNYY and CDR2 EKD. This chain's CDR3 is CACDKRTGDTTRNDSSSWDTRQMFF. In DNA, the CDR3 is TGTGCCTGTGACAAAAGGACTGGGGATACGACCCGAAACGATTCATCCTCCTGGGATACCCGACAGATGTTTTTC.

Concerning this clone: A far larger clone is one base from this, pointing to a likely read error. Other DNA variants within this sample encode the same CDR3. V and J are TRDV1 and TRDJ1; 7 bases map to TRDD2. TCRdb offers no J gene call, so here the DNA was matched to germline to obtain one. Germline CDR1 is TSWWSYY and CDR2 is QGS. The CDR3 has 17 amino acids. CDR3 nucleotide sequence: TGCGCTCTTGGCGACTTCCTAAAGAAGCCGGGAGCTCTTAAACTCATCTTT. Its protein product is CALGDFLKKPGALKLIF.

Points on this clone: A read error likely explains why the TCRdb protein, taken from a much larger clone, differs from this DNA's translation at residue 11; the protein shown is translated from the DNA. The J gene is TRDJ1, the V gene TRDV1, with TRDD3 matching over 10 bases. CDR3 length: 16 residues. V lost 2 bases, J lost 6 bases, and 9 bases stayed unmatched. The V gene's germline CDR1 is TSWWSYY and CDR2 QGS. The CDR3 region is CALGEFPLGDTYKLIF. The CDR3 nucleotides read TGTGCTCTTGGGGAATTCCCATTGGGGGATACATATAAACTCATCTTT.

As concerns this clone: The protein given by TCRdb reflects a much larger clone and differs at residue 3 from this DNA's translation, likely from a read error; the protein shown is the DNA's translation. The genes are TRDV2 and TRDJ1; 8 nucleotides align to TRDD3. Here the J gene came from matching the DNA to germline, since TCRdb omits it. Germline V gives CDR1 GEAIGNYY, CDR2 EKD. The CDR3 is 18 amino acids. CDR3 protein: CARDTLSDWGESPDKLIF. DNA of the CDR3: TGTGCCCGTGACACCCTTTCGGACTGGGGGGAAAGCCCCGATAAACTCATCTTT.

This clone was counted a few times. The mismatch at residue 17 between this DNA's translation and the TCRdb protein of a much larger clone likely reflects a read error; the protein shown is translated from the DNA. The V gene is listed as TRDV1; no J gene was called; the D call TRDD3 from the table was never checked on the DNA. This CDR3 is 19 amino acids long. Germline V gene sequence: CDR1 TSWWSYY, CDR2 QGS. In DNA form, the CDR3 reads TGTGCTCTTGGGGAAAGGGGGCGTTTTCCTGGGAGTGACACCGATAAACCCATCTTT. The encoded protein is CALGERGRFPGSDTDKPIF.

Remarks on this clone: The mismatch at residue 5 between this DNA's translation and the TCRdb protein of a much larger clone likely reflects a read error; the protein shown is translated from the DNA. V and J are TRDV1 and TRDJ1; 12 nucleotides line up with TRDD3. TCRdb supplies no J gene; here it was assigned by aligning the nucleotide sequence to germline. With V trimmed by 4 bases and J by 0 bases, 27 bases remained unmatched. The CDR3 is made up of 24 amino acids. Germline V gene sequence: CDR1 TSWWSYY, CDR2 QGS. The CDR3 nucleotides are TGTGCTCTTGGGGGACTAAGCCCCCCCGGTACTGGGGGATACCAGCCTTTTTACACCGATAAACTCATCTTT. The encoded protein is CALGGLSPPGTGGYQPFYTDKLIF.

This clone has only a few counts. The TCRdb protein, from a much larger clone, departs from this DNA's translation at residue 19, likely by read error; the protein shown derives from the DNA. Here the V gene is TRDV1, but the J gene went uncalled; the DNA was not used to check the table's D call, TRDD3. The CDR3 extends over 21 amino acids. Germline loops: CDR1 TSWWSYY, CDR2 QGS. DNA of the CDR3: TGTGCTCTTGGGGAACTGTCCCTACGGGGGTGGGGGAGTGCTTTGACAGCACAACCCTTCTTT. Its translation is CALGELSLRGWGSALTAQPFF.

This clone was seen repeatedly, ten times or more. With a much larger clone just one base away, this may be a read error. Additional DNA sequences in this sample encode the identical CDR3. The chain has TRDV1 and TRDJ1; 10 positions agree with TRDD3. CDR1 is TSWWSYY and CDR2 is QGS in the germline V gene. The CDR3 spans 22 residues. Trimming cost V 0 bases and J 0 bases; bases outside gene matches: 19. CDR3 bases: TGTGCTCTTGGGGAACTAGGCCCTACGGAGTCCCTTACTGGGGGATACACCGATAAACTCATCTTT. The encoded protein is CALGELGPTESLTGGYTDKLIF.

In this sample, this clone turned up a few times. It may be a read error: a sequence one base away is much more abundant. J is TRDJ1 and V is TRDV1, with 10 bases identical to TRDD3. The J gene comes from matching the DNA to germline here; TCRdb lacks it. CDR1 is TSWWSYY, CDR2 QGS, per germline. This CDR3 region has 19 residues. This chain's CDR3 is CALGPPGSLTGGSTDKLIF. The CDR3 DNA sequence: TGCGCTCTTGGGCCTCCGGGGAGCCTCACTGGGGGATCCACCGATAAACTCATCTTT.

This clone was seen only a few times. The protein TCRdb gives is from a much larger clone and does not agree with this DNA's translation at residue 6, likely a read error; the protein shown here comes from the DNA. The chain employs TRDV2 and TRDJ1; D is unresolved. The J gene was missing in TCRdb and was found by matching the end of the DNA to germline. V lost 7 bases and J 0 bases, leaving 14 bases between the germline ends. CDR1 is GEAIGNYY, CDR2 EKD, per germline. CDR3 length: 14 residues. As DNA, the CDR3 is TGTGCCTGCTCGATAGGAACCCACACCGATAAACTCATCTTT. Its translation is CACSIGTHTDKLIF.

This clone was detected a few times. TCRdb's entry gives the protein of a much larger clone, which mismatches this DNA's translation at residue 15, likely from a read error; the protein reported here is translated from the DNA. The CDR3, as DNA: TGTGCTCTTGGGGAACCAGCTAACGTCCTCCACATACTGGGTACCGATAAACTCATCTTT. This gives the protein CALGEPANVLHILGTDKLIF. V is TRDV1 and J is TRDJ1; a weak D match, TRDD3 (6 bases). V dropped 1 base and J dropped 2 bases, with 26 bases sitting between them. Germline assignment: CDR1 TSWWSYY and CDR2 QGS. This CDR3 region has 20 residues.

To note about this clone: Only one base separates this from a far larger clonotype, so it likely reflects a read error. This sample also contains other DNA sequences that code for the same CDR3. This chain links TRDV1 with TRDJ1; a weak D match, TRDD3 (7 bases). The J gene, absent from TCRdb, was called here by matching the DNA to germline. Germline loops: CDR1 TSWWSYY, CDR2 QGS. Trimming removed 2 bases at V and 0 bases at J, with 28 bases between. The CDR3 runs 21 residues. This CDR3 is CALGESLSYPFLGVYTDKLIF. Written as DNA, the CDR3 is TGTGCTCTTGGGGAATCGCTCTCCTACCCTTTCCTGGGGGTTTACACCGATAAACTCATCTTT.

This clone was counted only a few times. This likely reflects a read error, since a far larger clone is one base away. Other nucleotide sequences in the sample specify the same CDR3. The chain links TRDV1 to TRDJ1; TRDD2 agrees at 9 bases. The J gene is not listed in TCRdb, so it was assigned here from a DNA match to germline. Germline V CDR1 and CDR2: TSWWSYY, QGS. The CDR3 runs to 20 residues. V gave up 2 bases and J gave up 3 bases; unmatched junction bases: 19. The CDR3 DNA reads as TGTGCTCTTGGGGAATCCTTACCCTTCCTACGGGCCGGGGGCCCCGATAAACTCATCTTT. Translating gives CALGESLPFLRAGGPDKLIF.

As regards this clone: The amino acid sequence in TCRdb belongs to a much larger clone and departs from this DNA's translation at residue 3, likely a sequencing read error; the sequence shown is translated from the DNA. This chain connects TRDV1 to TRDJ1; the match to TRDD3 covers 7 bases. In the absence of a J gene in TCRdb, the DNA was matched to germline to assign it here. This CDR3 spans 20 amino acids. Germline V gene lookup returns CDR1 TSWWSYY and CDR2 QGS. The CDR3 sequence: CAPGELKSDWGLFYTDKLIF. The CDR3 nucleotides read TGTGCTCCTGGGGAACTAAAGTCGGACTGGGGCCTTTTTTACACCGATAAACTCATCTTT.

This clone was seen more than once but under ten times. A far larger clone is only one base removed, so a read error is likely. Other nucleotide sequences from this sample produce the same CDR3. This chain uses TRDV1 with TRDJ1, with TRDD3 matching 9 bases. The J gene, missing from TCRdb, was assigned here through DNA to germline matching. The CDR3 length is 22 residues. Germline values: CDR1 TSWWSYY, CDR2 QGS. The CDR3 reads CALGESANLRGGYLRYTDKLIF. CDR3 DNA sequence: TGCGCTCTTGGGGAATCCGCAAACTTGCGCGGGGGATACCTACGGTACACCGATAAACTCATCTTT.

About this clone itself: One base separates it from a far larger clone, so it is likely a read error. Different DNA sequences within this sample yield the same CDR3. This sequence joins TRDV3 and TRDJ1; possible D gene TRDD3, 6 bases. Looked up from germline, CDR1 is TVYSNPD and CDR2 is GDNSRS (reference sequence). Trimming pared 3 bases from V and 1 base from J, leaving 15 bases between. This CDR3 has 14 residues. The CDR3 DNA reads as TGTGCCTTCGATGGGGGGTTTATCACCGATAAACTCATCTTT. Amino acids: CAFDGGFITDKLIF.

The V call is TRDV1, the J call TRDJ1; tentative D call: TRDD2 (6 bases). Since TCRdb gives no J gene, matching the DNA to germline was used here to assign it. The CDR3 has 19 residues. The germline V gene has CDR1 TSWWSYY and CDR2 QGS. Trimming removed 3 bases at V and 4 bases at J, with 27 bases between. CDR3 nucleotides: TGTGCTCTTGGGGACCCCGGCCTTCCCCCACGTTCGGGGAGCGATAAACTCATCTTT. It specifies CALGDPGLPPRSGSDKLIF.

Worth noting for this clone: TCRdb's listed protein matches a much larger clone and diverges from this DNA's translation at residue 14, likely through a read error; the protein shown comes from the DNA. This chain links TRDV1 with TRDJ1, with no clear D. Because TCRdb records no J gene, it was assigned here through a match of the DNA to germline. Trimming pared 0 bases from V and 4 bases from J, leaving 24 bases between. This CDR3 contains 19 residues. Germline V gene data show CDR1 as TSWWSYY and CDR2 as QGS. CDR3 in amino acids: CALGELESSRSFIIDKLIF. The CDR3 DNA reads TGTGCTCTTGGGGAACTAGAGTCGTCCCGGTCCTTTATTATCGATAAACTCATCTTT.

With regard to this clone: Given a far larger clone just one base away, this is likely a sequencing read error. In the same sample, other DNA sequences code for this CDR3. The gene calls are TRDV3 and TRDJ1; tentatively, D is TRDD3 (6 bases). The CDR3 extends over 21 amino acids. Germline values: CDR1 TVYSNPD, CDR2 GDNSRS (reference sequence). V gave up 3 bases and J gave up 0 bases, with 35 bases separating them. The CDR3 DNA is TGTGCCTTCCCTGATACCCTACTGGGAGACCCAAATCACTCGTACACCGATAAACTCATCTTT. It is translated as CAFPDTLLGDPNHSYTDKLIF. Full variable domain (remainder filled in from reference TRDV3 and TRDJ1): CDKVTQSSPDQTVASGSEVVLLCTYDTVYSNPDLFWYRIRPDYSFQFVFYGDNSRSEGADFTQGRFSVKHILTQKAFHLVISPVRTEDSATYYCAFPDTLLGDPNHSYTDKLIFGKGTRVTVEP.

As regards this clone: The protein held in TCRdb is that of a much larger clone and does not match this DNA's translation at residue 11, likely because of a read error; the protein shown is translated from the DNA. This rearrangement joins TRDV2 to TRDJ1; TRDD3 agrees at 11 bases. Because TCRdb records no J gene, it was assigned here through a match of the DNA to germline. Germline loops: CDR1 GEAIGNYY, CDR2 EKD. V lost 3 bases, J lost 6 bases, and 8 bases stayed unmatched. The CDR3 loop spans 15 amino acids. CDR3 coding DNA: TGTGCCTGTGACCGGCTGGGGGATACCTCCAATAAACTCATCTTT. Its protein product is CACDRLGDTSNKLIF.

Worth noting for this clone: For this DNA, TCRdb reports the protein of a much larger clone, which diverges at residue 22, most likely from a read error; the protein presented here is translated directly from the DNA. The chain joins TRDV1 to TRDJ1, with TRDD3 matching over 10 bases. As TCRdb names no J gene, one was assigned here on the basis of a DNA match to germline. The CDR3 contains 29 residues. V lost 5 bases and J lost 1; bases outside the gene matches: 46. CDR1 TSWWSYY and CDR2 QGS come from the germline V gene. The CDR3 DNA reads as TGTGCTCTTGGGAAAAAAAAGAAGACCGCCCTTTCTGGTCGTATCGTGGGGGATACCCCGTGGGCTGGCACCGATAAACTCATCTTT. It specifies CALGKKKKTALSGRIVGDTPWAGTDKLIF.

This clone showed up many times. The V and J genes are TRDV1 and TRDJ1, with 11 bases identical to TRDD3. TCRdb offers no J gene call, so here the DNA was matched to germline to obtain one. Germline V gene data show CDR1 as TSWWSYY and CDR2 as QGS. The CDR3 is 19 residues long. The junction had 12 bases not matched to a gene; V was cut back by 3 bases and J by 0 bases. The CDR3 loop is CALGDPPITGGYYTDKLIF. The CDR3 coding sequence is TGTGCTCTTGGGGACCCTCCTATTACTGGGGGATATTACACCGATAAACTCATCTTT.

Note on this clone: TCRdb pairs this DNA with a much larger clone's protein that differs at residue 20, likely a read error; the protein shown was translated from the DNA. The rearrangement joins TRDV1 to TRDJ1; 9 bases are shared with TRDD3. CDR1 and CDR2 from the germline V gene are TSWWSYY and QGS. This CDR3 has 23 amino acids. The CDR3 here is CALGAPIPGHHGSGGSYTDELIF. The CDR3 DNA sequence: TGTGCTCTTGGGGCCCCCATTCCGGGTCATCACGGATCTGGGGGATCGTACACCGATGAACTCATCTTT.

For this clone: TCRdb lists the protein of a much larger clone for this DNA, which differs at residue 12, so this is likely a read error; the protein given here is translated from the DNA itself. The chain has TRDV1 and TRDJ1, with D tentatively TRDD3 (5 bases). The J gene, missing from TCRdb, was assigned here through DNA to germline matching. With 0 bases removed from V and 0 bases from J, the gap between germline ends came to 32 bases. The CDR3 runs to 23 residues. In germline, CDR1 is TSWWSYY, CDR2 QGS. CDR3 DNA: TGTGCTCTTGGGGAACTGTGGGGTGGTCCCGTAACCAGAGGTCAGGGGGACACCGATAAACTCATCTTT. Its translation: CALGELWGGPVTRGQGDTDKLIF.

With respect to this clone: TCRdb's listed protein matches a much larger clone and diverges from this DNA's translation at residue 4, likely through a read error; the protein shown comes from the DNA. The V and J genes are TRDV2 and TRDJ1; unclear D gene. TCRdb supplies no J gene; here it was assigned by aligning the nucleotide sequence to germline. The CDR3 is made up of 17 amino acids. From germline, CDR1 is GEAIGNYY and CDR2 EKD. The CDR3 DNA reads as TGTGCCTGTAACACCGTCGATAAAGGTACACACACCGATAAACTCATCTTT. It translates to CACNTVDKGTHTDKLIF.

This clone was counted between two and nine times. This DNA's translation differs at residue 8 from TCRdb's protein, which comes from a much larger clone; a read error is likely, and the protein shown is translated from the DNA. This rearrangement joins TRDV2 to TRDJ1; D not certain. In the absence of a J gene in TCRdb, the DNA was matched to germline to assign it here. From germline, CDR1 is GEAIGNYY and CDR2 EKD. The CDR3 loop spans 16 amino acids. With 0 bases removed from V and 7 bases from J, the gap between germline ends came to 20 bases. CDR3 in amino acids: CACDTVSSNPPPKLIF. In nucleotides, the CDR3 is TGTGCCTGTGACACCGTTTCGTCGAACCCTCCTCCTAAACTCATCTTT.

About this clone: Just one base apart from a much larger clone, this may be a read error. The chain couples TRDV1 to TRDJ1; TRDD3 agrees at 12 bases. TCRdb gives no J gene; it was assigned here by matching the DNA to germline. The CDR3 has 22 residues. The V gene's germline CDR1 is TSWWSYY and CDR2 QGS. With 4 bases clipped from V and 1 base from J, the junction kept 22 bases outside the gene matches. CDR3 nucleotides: TGTGCTCTTGGGGTCCCATTCCACCCCCACCTACTGGGGGATACCGGCACCGATAAACTCATCTTT. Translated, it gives CALGVPFHPHLLGDTGTDKLIF.